The clone carrying this T cell receptor (beta chain) has at least ten counts. What it binds is unknown. The record originates from a study of T cells in Graves' hyperthyroidism and ophthalmopathy. The CDR3 runs 18 residues. V was shortened by 0 bases and J by 2 bases, with 20 bases between the two germline ends. Germline V gene lookup returns CDR1 SGDLS and CDR2 YYNGEE. Amplification of TCR beta CDR3 regions used RNA as the template. RT-PCR in the first round (using the HTBI primer set) targeted the TCR CDR3. TCRdb re-derived calls from the multiplex PCR reads in MiXCR, one entry per CDR3 protein. The sample lists some 600,000 distinct CDR3 sequences; 14% were seen once. The study excluded patients with uncontrolled infection, other autoimmune disease, pregnancy or lactation. General study points: Ophthalmopathy onset followed model prediction by a median roughly 6 months. The blood repertoire included most of the expanded thyroid clonotypes above 0.001.

Material for sequencing was blood. This clonotype was sampled from a woman in her thirties with Graves' hyperthyroidism that later progressed to Graves' ophthalmopathy. The gene calls are TRBV9 and TRBJ1-2; TRBD1 might be the D (5 bases). CDR3 DNA sequence: TGTGCCAGCAGCGTAGATTCGGGGACGGGACCGCTGAACTATGGCTACACCTTC. It specifies CASSVDSGTGPLNYGYTF.